This paragraph covers one TCR beta chain sequence. The data stem from a study of blood T cell repertoires in COVID-19. Trimming removed 0 bases at V and 0 bases at J, with 6 bases between. Germline CDR1 reads LNHNV; CDR2 reads YYDKDF (reference sequence). The CDR3 totals 15 residues. Authors' processing steps: Amplification of reference gene primers provided the estimated nucleated cell counts. Repertoires were generated with immunoSEQ multiplex PCR, while TCRdb's copy carries only in-frame clones and drops some. V, J and clone size are those of that table, while D and trimming were read from the DNA. The data contain some 260,000 clones, around nine tenths of them singletons.

The receptor's source is a woman in her thirties or forties who had recovered from COVID-19. Sequencing was done on a sample of peripheral blood. The chain combines TRBV15 with TRBJ1-5, with D hard to call. CDR3 coding DNA: TGTGCCACCAGCAGAGATCGAGGTAGCAATCAGCCCCAGCATTTT. Protein: CATSRDRGSNQPQHF.